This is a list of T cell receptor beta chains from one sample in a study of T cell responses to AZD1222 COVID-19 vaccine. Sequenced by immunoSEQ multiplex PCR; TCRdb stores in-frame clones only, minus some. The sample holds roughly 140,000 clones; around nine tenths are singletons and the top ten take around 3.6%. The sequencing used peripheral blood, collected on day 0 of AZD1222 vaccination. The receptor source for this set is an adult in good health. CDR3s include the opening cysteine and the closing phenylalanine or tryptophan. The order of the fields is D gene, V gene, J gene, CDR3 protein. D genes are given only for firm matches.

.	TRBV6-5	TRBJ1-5	CASSQFVESQPQHF
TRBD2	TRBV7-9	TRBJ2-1	CASSPSSGLAGGREQFF
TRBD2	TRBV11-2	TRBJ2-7	CASSWGLAGSEQYF
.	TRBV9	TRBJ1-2	CASSVGGNYGYTF
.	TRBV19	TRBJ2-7	CASSIDRRRDGEQYF
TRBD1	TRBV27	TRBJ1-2	CASTDADRGDYGYTF
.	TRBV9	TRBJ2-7	CASSVASYYEQYF
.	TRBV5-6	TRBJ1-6	CASSLGVSPLHF
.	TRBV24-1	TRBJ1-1	CATSGVFDTEAFF
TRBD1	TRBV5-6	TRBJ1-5	CASSVRDSSNQPQHF
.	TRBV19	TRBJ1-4	CASLPWREKLFF
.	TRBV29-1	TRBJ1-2	CSGTENYGYTF
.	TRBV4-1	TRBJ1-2	CASSLPGAAGDVWGYTF
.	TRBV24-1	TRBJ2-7	CATSDDRSYEQYF
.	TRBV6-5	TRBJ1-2	CASSTQTGHGYGYTF
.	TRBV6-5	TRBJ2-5	CASSSPPSFGAGTQYF
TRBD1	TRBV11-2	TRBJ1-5	CASSKTGASNQPQHF
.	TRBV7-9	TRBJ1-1	CASSLEGHTEAFF
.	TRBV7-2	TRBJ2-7	CASSLGPNSYEQYF
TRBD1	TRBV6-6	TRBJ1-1	CASRSQGARTEAFF
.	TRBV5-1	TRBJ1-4	CASSSGRGNEKLFF
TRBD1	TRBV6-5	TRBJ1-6	CASRQSGTGVSPLHF
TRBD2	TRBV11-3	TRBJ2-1	CASSLAGGSYNEQFF
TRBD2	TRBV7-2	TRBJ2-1	CASRGLAVDEQFF
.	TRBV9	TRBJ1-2	CASSAQVRGYTF
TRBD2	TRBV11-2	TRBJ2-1	CASSPLRGAKNEQFF
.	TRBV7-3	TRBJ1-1	CASSLKVSTEAFF
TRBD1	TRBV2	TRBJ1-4	CASSNRQGSNEKLFF
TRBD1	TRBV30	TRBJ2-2	CAWSLGQGAHTGELFF
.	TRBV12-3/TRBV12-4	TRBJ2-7	CASGASAAYEQYF
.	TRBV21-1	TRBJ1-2	CASRGDDTEDYGYTF
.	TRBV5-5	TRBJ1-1	CASSHRTALRDTEAFF
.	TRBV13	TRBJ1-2	CASSLSETGYTF
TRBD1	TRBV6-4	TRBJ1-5	CASSEWDRAQPQHF
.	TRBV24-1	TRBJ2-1	CATSSGALNEQFF
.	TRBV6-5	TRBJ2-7	CASSYSSLTEQYF
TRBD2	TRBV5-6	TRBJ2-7	CASTPGLAGGTAQYF
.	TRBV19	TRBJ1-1	CASSIRVATEAFF
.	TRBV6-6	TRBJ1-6	CASSYGSSGSPLHF
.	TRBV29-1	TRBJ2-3	CSFESSTDTQYF
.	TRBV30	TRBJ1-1	CAWVPGVPNTEAFF
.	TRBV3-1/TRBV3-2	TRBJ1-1	CASSHLGRDEAFF
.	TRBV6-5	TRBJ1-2	CASSYSWEAYGYTF
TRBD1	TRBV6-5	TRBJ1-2	CAAGQAYGYTF
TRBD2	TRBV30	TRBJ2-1	CAWSGELAAYNEQFF
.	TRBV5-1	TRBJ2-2	CASSSGVGRTNTGELFF
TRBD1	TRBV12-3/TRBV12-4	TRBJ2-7	CASSGQGVKSDF
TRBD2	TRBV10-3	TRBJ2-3	CATTGTSGSGTSTDTQYF
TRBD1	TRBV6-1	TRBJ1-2	CASSESSEGTDGGGYTF
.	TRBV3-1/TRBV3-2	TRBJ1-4	CASSQLTGEKLFF
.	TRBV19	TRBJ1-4	CASSRETAATNEKLFF
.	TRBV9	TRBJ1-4	CASSYRNYPNEKLFF
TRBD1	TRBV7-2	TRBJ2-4	CASSFRGRGKNIQYF
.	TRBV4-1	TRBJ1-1	CASSLQGSNTEAFF
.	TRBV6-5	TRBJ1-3	CASSYPDSRNTIYF
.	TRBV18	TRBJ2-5	CASSRLRGQETQYF
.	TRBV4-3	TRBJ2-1	CASSQDHAWQEQFF